One sample yielded the 16 T cell receptor beta chains listed below, sequenced in a study of T cell repertoires in cytomegalovirus infection. Their antigen targets remain unknown. TCRdb called the reads again in MiXCR, with one record for every CDR3 protein. The sample records about 920,000 distinct CDR3 sequences, approximately 31% being singletons. The material sequenced was cultured CD8+ T cells from PBMCs, taken from culture after CMV antigen stimulation. The source of these receptors is a human donor in good health (CMV status not recorded). Some clones in this sample may be carry-over from other donors' samples.

The CDR3 spells CASSLTGTGSEAFF. CDR3 DNA: TGTGCCAGCAGCTTAACCGGGACAGGGAGTGAAGCTTTCTTT. This chain connects TRBV28 to TRBJ1-1; 9 bases fit TRBD1. With 6 bases clipped from V and 7 bases from J, the junction kept 9 bases outside the gene matches. This CDR3 has 14 residues. Germline CDR1 and CDR2: MDHEN and SYDVKM.

This clonotype appeared a few times. The V and J genes are TRBV28 and TRBJ2-3; D assignment may be TRBD1 or TRBD2 (5 bases each). The CDR3 loop spans 14 amino acids. Germline-derived CDR1 and CDR2 are MDHEN and SYDVKM. The V gene lost 5 bases and the J gene lost 2 bases, with 11 bases spanning the gap. CDR3 nucleotide sequence: TGTGCCAGCAGTCTAGGGGACCCCACAGATACGCAGTATTTT. Protein sequence: CASSLGDPTDTQYF.

This sequence joins TRBV4-1 and TRBJ1-5; TRBD1 aligns across 7 bases. CDR1 and CDR2 from the germline V gene are MGHRA and YSYEKL. The CDR3 is 19 amino acids. V dropped 1 base and J dropped 1; count of bases not matched to a gene: 13. CDR3 bases: TGCGCCAGCAGCCAAGCCCTACTACAGGGGCCTGGGAGCAATCAGCCCCAGCATTTT. This gives the protein CASSQALLQGPGSNQPQHF.

In its sample, this clonotype was seen a few times. The chain joins TRBV7-3 to TRBJ2-1; D is undetermined. CDR3 size: 14 residues. Germline V lookup: CDR1 SGHTA, CDR2 FQGTGA. The V end was cut by 4 bases, the J end by 3 bases, with 10 bases between. In DNA, the CDR3 is TGTGCCAGCAGCTCTGCCGGAGACTACAATGAGCAGTTCTTC. Its translation is CASSSAGDYNEQFF.

This clonotype occurred a few times. V is TRBV6-1 and J is TRBJ2-1; 9 nucleotides align to TRBD1. The CDR3 consists of 14 residues. The ends lost 4 bases at V and 6 bases at J; junction bases unmatched: 4. Germline V gene data show CDR1 as MNHNS and CDR2 as SASEGT. The DNA of the CDR3 is TGTGCCAGCAGTGCCCCGGGACAGGGCAATGAGCAGTTCTTC. The encoded protein is CASSAPGQGNEQFF.

This clonotype was detected only a few times. The chain couples TRBV7-9 to TRBJ1-3; D gene uncertain. V shed 5 bases and J shed 0 bases, with 11 bases lying between them. The CDR3 extends over 15 amino acids. Looked up from germline, CDR1 is SEHNR and CDR2 is FQNEAQ (reference sequence). The CDR3 sequence: CASSPTMASGNTIYF. As DNA, the CDR3 is TGTGCCAGCAGCCCCACGATGGCCTCTGGAAACACCATATATTTT.

This clonotype was counted only a few times. V usage is TRBV4-1 and J usage is TRBJ1-1; 7 nucleotides match TRBD1. Per the germline V gene, CDR1 is MGHRA and CDR2 is YSYEKL. This CDR3 has 15 amino acids. Trimming cost V 1 base and J 2 bases; bases outside gene matches: 4. The CDR3 loop reads CASSQGGQLNTEAFF. CDR3 coding DNA: TGCGCCAGCAGCCAAGGGGGACAGCTAAACACTGAAGCTTTCTTT.

This clonotype was seen a few times. The chain is built from TRBV6-2 or TRBV6-3 and TRBJ2-7, with D tentatively TRBD1 (6 bases). This CDR3 is built from 15 residues. Germline V lookup: CDR1 MNHEY, CDR2 SVGEGT. Deletions cut 8 bases from V and 4 bases from J, with 21 bases between. The CDR3 loop reads CASRPRGNSLYEQYF. Here the CDR3 DNA reads TGTGCCAGCCGGCCCAGGGGAAATTCGCTTTACGAGCAGTACTTC.

The chain carries TRBV7-9 and TRBJ2-1; TRBD1 aligns across 8 bases. The germline CDR1 and CDR2 sequences are SEHNR and FQNEAQ (reference sequence). V shed 4 bases and J 6 bases; nucleotides not matched to a gene: 8. There are 15 residues in the CDR3. CDR3 coding DNA: TGTGCCAGCAGCTCTCCAGGGACAGGCCGCAATGAGCAGTTCTTC. It codes for CASSSPGTGRNEQFF.

The V gene is TRBV19, the J gene TRBJ1-2, with D possibly matching TRBD1 (6 bases). V shed 7 bases and J shed 4 bases, with 13 bases lying between them. This CDR3 is built from 13 residues. Germline lookup yields CDR1 LNHDA and CDR2 SQIVND (reference sequence). The CDR3 loop reads CASMGGRGYGYTF. The DNA for the CDR3 is TGTGCCAGTATGGGGGGCAGAGGCTATGGCTACACCTTC.

This clonotype was seen more than once but under ten times. With a much larger clone just one base away, this may be a read error. J is TRBJ2-7 and V is TRBV28; TRBD1 agrees at 7 bases. CDR1 and CDR2 (germline): MDHEN, SYDVKM. Trimming took 6 bases from V and 5 from J; bases not matched to a gene: 4. CDR3 length: 12 amino acids. DNA of the CDR3: TGTGCCAGCAGCCCCGGGACAGACGAGCAGTACGTC. Translated, it gives CASSPGTDEQYV.

The chain couples TRBV7-2 to TRBJ2-7; D is unclear. Per the germline V gene, CDR1 is SGHTA and CDR2 is FQGNSA. The V and J ends lost 8 bases and 3 bases respectively, with 8 bases between them. This CDR3 region has 11 residues. The CDR3 DNA reads as TGTGCCAGCGGCTCTGACTACGAGCAGTACTTC. It specifies CASGSDYEQYF. The full variable domain, rest sourced from reference TRBV7-2 and TRBJ2-7, is GAGVSQSPSNKVTEKGKDVELRCDPISGHTALYWYRQSLGQGLEFLIYFQGNSAPDKSGLPSDRFSAERTGGSVSTLTIQRTQQEDSAVYLCASGSDYEQYFGPGTRLTVT.

The chain uses TRBV5-4 and TRBJ2-4; TRBD1 matches at 10 bases. The J segment lost 7 bases and the V segment lost 6 bases, leaving 13 bases of the junction unmatched. This CDR3 region has 16 residues. The germline CDR1 and CDR2 sequences are SGHNT and YYREEE (reference sequence). CDR3 in DNA: TGTGCCAGCAAGGGACAGGGGCTGCAGGGGGGGAACATTCAGTACTTC. Its translation: CASKGQGLQGGNIQYF.

This clonotype was recorded a few times. The chain couples TRBV2 to TRBJ2-1; tentatively, D is TRBD2 (6 bases). This CDR3 region has 15 residues. Trimming left V 8 bases short and J 0 bases short, with 14 bases between. The germline V gene encodes CDR1 SNHLY and CDR2 FYNNEI. The CDR3 nucleotides read TGTGCCAGCGGGTTTAGCGGAAACTCCTACAATGAGCAGTTCTTC. It specifies CASGFSGNSYNEQFF.

This clonotype has a handful of counts. The chain combines TRBV6-6 with TRBJ1-5; the D gene is possibly TRBD1 (5 bases). The V gene's germline CDR1 is MNHNY and CDR2 SVGAGI (reference sequence). V was cut by 5 bases and J by 0 bases, with 20 bases left in between. The CDR3 is made up of 18 amino acids. CDR3 amino acids: CASSAPRGIRYSNQPQHF. The CDR3 nucleotides read TGTGCCAGCAGTGCCCCGCGGGGGATCCGATATAGCAATCAGCCCCAGCATTTT.

A few counts support this clonotype. The chain links TRBV2 to TRBJ1-1; 9 nucleotides line up with TRBD1. V lost 7 bases and J lost 1; bases outside the gene matches: 4. Germline CDR1 is SNHLY and CDR2 is FYNNEI. The CDR3 contains 14 residues. Here the CDR3 reads CASIPTGGNTEAFF. Written as DNA, the CDR3 is TGTGCCAGCATCCCGACAGGGGGGAACACTGAAGCTTTCTTT.